These 20 T cell receptor beta chains originate from one sample sequenced in a study of T cell responses to AZD1222 COVID-19 vaccine. Profiling relied on immunoSEQ multiplex PCR, and the TCRdb table lists in-frame clones only, not all of them. Among over 150,000 clones listed, around 85% were seen once. The sample consisted of peripheral blood, taken on day 0 of MenACWY control vaccination. All receptors come from an adult in good health.

The CDR3 is CASSELGGLYNEQFF. The CDR3 nucleotides read TGTGCCAGCAGTGAACTCGGGGGACTCTACAATGAGCAGTTCTTC. This chain joins TRBV6-1 and TRBJ2-1; D may be TRBD2 (6 bases). Germline V lookup: CDR1 MNHNS, CDR2 SASEGT. With 2 bases removed from V and 3 bases from J, the gap between germline ends came to 11 bases. The CDR3 spans 15 residues.

The chain has TRBV18 and TRBJ2-7, with 11 bases fitting TRBD2. V was pared by 3 bases and J by 3 bases, with 1 base of the junction left unmatched. This CDR3 has 14 amino acids. Germline-derived CDR1 and CDR2 are KGHSH and LQKENI. The CDR3 region is CASSPGLADYEQYF. The DNA for the CDR3 is TGTGCCAGCTCACCGGGACTAGCGGACTACGAGCAGTACTTC. Supplemented by reference TRBV18 and TRBJ2-7, the full variable domain reads NAGVMQNPRHLVRRRGQEARLRCSPMKGHSHVYWYRQLPEEGLKFMVYLQKENIIDESGMPKERFSAEFPKEGPSILRIQQVVRGDSAAYFCASSPGLADYEQYFGPGTRLTVT.

The chain joins TRBV5-1 to TRBJ1-1; possible D gene TRBD1, 6 bases. Trimming removed 4 bases from V and 6 bases from J, with 19 bases in between. The CDR3 has 15 amino acids. Germline V gene data show CDR1 as SGHRS and CDR2 as YFSETQ. In nucleotides, the CDR3 is TGCGCCAGCAGCCAACAGGGAGGGGGTTTGGCTGAAGCTTTCTTT. Protein: CASSQQGGGLAEAFF. Supplemented by reference TRBV5-1 and TRBJ1-1, the full variable domain reads KAGVTQTPRYLIKTRGQQVTLSCSPISGHRSVSWYQQTPGQGLQFLFEYFSETQRNKGNFPGRFSGRQFSNSRSEMNVSTLELGDSALYLCASSQQGGGLAEAFFGQGTRLTVV.

This sequence joins TRBV9 and TRBJ2-2; D is uncertain. This CDR3 has 16 amino acids. Germline-derived CDR1 and CDR2 are SGDLS and YYNGEE. With 4 bases removed from V and 0 bases from J, the gap between germline ends came to 13 bases. The CDR3 is CASSPLGLANTGELFF. The CDR3 nucleotides read TGTGCCAGCAGCCCCCTTGGGCTAGCGAACACCGGGGAGCTGTTTTTT.

V and J are TRBV14 and TRBJ1-2; 9 bases agree with TRBD1. The germline V gene has CDR1 SGHDN and CDR2 FVKESK. J was trimmed by 5 bases and V by 3 bases; bases with no gene match: 4. This CDR3 is 14 amino acids long. The CDR3 DNA sequence: TGTGCCAGCAGCCAGACGGGACAGGGTTATGGCTACACCTTC. Its translation is CASSQTGQGYGYTF.

This chain connects TRBV7-2 to TRBJ2-1; possible D gene TRBD1, 6 bases. Germline CDR1 reads SGHTA; CDR2 reads FQGNSA. The CDR3 totals 13 residues. The V end lost 2 bases, the J end lost 6 bases, and 8 bases lay between the germline ends. This CDR3 is CASSLKTGNEQFF. CDR3 coding DNA: TGTGCCAGCAGCTTAAAGACAGGCAATGAGCAGTTCTTC.

The V and J genes are TRBV5-1 and TRBJ2-2; TRBD1 is a possible D gene (6 bases). Per the germline V gene, CDR1 is SGHRS and CDR2 is YFSETQ. V dropped 4 bases and J dropped 7 bases, with 11 bases sitting between them. This CDR3 region has 13 residues. Here the CDR3 reads CASSPQGYGELFF. As DNA, the CDR3 is TGCGCCAGCAGCCCACAGGGCTACGGGGAGCTGTTTTTT.

There are a few counts of this clone. The chain carries TRBV7-9 and TRBJ2-2, with no clear D. Looked up from germline, CDR1 is SEHNR and CDR2 is FQNEAQ (reference sequence). The CDR3 consists of 16 residues. Trimming pared 5 bases from V and 2 bases from J, leaving 15 bases between. The CDR3 bases are TGTGCCAGCAGCAGCTTAGAAGTTTTTAACACCGGGGAGCTGTTTTTT. This translates into CASSSLEVFNTGELFF.

The chain links TRBV24-1 to TRBJ2-1, with a possible D match to TRBD2 (6 bases). CDR1 and CDR2 (germline): KGHDR, SFDVKD. The CDR3 is 15 amino acids. Trimming removed 3 bases from V and 4 bases from J, with 12 bases in between. CDR3 residues: CATSDMRGAYNEQFF. The CDR3 DNA follows: TGTGCCACCAGTGATATGCGGGGAGCATACAATGAGCAGTTCTTC.

V usage is TRBV10-2 and J usage is TRBJ2-3; D possibly corresponds to TRBD1 (6 bases). Trimming stripped 7 bases from V and 1 base from J, with 12 bases between. The CDR3 contains 14 residues. Germline V CDR1 and CDR2: WSHSY, SAAADI. CDR3 nucleotides: TGCGCCAGCATATGGGCAGGGGGCACAGATACGCAGTATTTT. Protein sequence: CASIWAGGTDTQYF.

The rearrangement links TRBV20-1 to TRBJ2-7; D might be TRBD1 (6 bases). Germline values: CDR1 DFQATT, CDR2 SNEGSKA (reference sequence). This CDR3 spans 11 amino acids. Trimming shortened V by 6 bases and J by 4 bases, and 10 bases separated the two germline ends. CDR3: CSAKDSYEQYF. The CDR3 bases are TGCAGTGCGAAGGACAGTTACGAGCAGTACTTC.

This clone was picked up a small number of times. V usage is TRBV4-1 and J usage is TRBJ1-5, with 8 nucleotides matching TRBD1. V was clipped by 4 bases and J by 4 bases; unmatched bases: 3. Germline V lookup: CDR1 MGHRA, CDR2 YSYEKL. The CDR3 length is 14 residues. The CDR3 sequence: CASSPGGPNQPQHF. CDR3 in DNA: TGCGCCAGCAGCCCAGGGGGCCCGAATCAGCCCCAGCATTTT.

This chain connects TRBV24-1 to TRBJ2-3; a weak D match, TRBD2 (6 bases). Between the trimmed V and J ends, which lost 3 bases and 3 bases, there was a span of 12 bases. The CDR3 spans 15 residues. Germline assignment: CDR1 KGHDR and CDR2 SFDVKD. The CDR3 sequence: CATSDPHGGTDTQYF. The CDR3 DNA reads as TGTGCCACCAGTGATCCTCACGGGGGTACAGATACGCAGTATTTT.

The chain is built from TRBV20-1 and TRBJ1-1; D unresolved. The CDR3 contains 11 residues. Trimming removed 3 bases at V and 4 bases at J, with 6 bases between. Germline V CDR1 and CDR2: DFQATT, SNEGSKA (reference sequence). CDR3 residues: CSASSRTEAFF. The CDR3 region has the DNA TGCAGTGCTAGTTCCCGCACTGAAGCTTTCTTT.

V is TRBV28 and J is TRBJ1-5, with 7 bases aligning to TRBD1. V dropped 10 bases and J dropped 0; count of bases not matched to a gene: 9. In germline, CDR1 is MDHEN, CDR2 SYDVKM. The CDR3 extends over 15 amino acids. The CDR3: CATPGTANSNQPQHF. CDR3 nucleotide sequence: TGTGCCACCCCGGGGACAGCAAATAGCAATCAGCCCCAGCATTTT. Combining the CDR3 with reference TRBV28 and TRBJ1-5 gives the whole variable domain DVKVTQSSRYLVKRTGEKVFLECVQDMDHENMFWYRQDPGLGLRLIYFSYDVKMKEKGDIPEGYSVSREKKERFSLILESASTNQTSMYLCATPGTANSNQPQHFGDGTRLSIL.

The rearrangement joins TRBV5-1 to TRBJ2-3, with 9 positions matching TRBD2. With 0 bases clipped from V and 1 base from J, the junction kept 9 bases outside the gene matches. Germline V gene lookup returns CDR1 SGHRS and CDR2 YFSETQ. The CDR3 is made up of 18 amino acids. CDR3 region: CASSLELAGVEGTDTQYF. CDR3 nucleotides: TGCGCCAGCAGCTTGGAATTAGCGGGGGTGGAGGGCACAGATACGCAGTATTTT.

The chain links TRBV10-2 to TRBJ1-1; the D is unclear. With 10 bases removed from V and 1 base from J, the gap between germline ends came to 22 bases. The germline V gene has CDR1 WSHSY and CDR2 SAAADI. This CDR3 contains 16 residues. CDR3 protein: CATRSKLGLSNTEAFF. DNA of the CDR3: TGCGCCACCAGGTCCAAATTAGGACTCTCGAACACTGAAGCTTTCTTT.

The chain joins TRBV28 to TRBJ1-6, with D possibly TRBD1 on 5 matching bases. The germline V gene has CDR1 MDHEN and CDR2 SYDVKM. Trimming removed 8 bases from V and 4 bases from J, with 15 bases in between. The CDR3 runs to 15 residues. In nucleotides, the CDR3 is TGTGCCAGCGGAGCCGGGACGGAGTATAATTCACCCCTCCACTTT. This encodes CASGAGTEYNSPLHF.

The V call is TRBV11-3, the J call TRBJ2-6, with D maybe TRBD1 (5 bases). V lost 5 bases, J lost 4 bases, and 12 bases lay in between. The CDR3 length is 15 residues. Germline V gives CDR1 SGHNT, CDR2 YENEEA. The CDR3 reads CASSPDSLGANVLTF. CDR3 in DNA: TGTGCCAGCAGCCCCGACAGCCTCGGGGCCAACGTCCTGACTTTC. The whole variable domain, remainder taken from reference TRBV11-3 and TRBJ2-6, is EAGVVQSPRYKIIEKKQPVAFWCNPISGHNTLYWYLQNLGQGPELLIRYENEEAVDDSQLPKDRFSAERLKGVDSTLKIQPAELGDSAVYLCASSPDSLGANVLTFGAGSRLTVL.

The chain employs TRBV7-9 and TRBJ1-1, with 9 nucleotides matching TRBD1. The ends lost 5 bases at V and 4 bases at J; junction bases unmatched: 8. Germline lookup yields CDR1 SEHNR and CDR2 FQNEAQ (reference sequence). This CDR3 has 15 amino acids. The CDR3 here is CASSTPQGAITEAFF. In nucleotides, the CDR3 is TGTGCCAGCAGCACCCCACAGGGGGCGATCACTGAAGCTTTCTTT.